These T cell receptor beta chains were read from a single sample in a study of control samples from healthy donors and cancer patients. The table came from immunoSEQ multiplex PCR; TCRdb's copy has only in-frame clones and leaves some out. The table includes about 140,000 clones, more than 80% detected once. Sequenced sample: blood. These receptors originate from a man aged 18 to 29 in good health. Both conserved end residues are part of each CDR3. Each record gives: J gene, V gene, D gene, clone size, CDR3 DNA, CDR3 protein. D genes are given only for firm matches. Rows may omit the clone size; those that give it use once, few, many or a size class.

TRBJ1-1 TRBV4-2 NA NA TGTGCCAGCAGTCCTCTCGACAGGAACATGAACACTGAAGCTTTCTTT CASSPLDRNMNTEAFF
TRBJ1-2 TRBV7-9 TRBD1 NA TGTGCCAGCAGCTTTAAACAGGGGAGTGGTGGCTACACCTTC CASSFKQGSGGYTF
TRBJ1-1 TRBV5-1 NA NA TGCGCCAGCAGCGCGACAACGGGGCGCACTGAAGCTTTCTTT CASSATTGRTEAFF
TRBJ1-1 TRBV27 NA NA TGTGCCAGCAGTCAAATGTCCCTGGACCCTGAAGCTTTCTTT CASSQMSLDPEAFF
TRBJ1-6 TRBV18 NA once TGTGCCAGCTCACCACTACGCAGTGGCAGTTATAATTCACCCCTCCACTTT CASSPLRSGSYNSPLHF
TRBJ1-5 TRBV2 NA NA TGTGCCAGCAGTGAAGGGCGAGGAAGTCAGCCCCAGCATTTT CASSEGRGSQPQHF
TRBJ2-5 TRBV5-1 TRBD2 NA TGCGCCAGCAGCGAGACTAGCTCTCAAGAGACCCAGTACTTC CASSETSSQETQYF
TRBJ1-4 TRBV11-2 NA NA TGTGCCAGCTCACAGGGAACTAATGAAAAACTGTTTTTT CASSQGTNEKLFF
TRBJ1-1 TRBV25-1 NA NA TGTGCCAGCAGATTCAGCGTTCACACTGAAGCTTTCTTT CASRFSVHTEAFF
TRBJ1-4 TRBV11-3 NA NA TGTGCCAGCAGCTTAGAGTACGGTGAAAAACTGTTTTTT CASSLEYGEKLFF
TRBJ2-1 TRBV5-1 NA NA TGCGCCAGCAGCTTGGATGGGGACTCCTACAATGAGCAGTTCTTC CASSLDGDSYNEQFF
TRBJ2-5 TRBV5-1 NA NA TGCGCCAGCAGCTTGGATTGGGAGACCCAGTACTTC CASSLDWETQYF
TRBJ2-7 TRBV6-5 TRBD2 once TGTGCCAGCAGTTACTCACCTAGCGGCACCTACGAGCAGTACTTC CASSYSPSGTYEQYF
TRBJ2-7 TRBV5-4 TRBD1 few TGTGCCAGCAGCTCCGGACAGGGTCTTTACGAGCAGTACTTC CASSSGQGLYEQYF
TRBJ2-1 TRBV12-5 TRBD2 NA TGTGCTAGTGGTTTGGGGGCAGGGAGGGACGATGAGCAGTTCTTC CASGLGAGRDDEQFF
TRBJ2-1 TRBV30 NA NA TGTGCCTGGAGTGTATCGCGGGTAGACAATGAGCAGTTCTTC CAWSVSRVDNEQFF